Following are 24 T cell receptor beta chains from one sample sequenced in a study of T cell repertoires in cytomegalovirus infection. TCRdb used MiXCR to reprocess the reads, holding one entry per CDR3 protein. Of approximately 89,000 distinct CDR3 sequences listed, 20% to 30% were seen once; the top ten hold approximately 51%. These receptors' targets are unknown. The sample in question was CD8+ T cells from cultured PBMCs, obtained from culture after CMV antigen stimulation. These TCRs come from a human donor in good health (CMV status not recorded). Some clones in this sample may be carry-over from other donors' samples.

This clonotype was observed a single time. Germline and junction disagree at one end, which may indicate a read error. The V call is TRBV7-7, the J call TRBJ2-7, with D maybe TRBD1 (5 bases). The CDR3 runs 15 residues. Per the germline V gene, CDR1 is SSHAT and CDR2 is FNYEAQ (reference sequence). CDR3 sequence reads: CASSSGPGISYEQYF. The CDR3 DNA reads TGTGCTAGCAGCTCCGGACCAGGGATCTCCTACGAGCAGTACTTC.

In this sample, this clonotype turned up many times. The V and J genes are TRBV7-2 and TRBJ2-3; D is ambiguous. Germline V gene sequence: CDR1 SGHTA, CDR2 FQGNSA. This CDR3 is 12 amino acids long. V shed 6 bases and J shed 5 bases, with 9 bases lying between them. CDR3 residues: CASRWTRDTQYF. The CDR3 bases are TGTGCCAGCAGGTGGACGAGAGATACGCAGTATTTT.

The gene calls are TRBV4-3 and TRBJ1-1; TRBD1 might be the D (5 bases). V was shortened by 2 bases and J by 6 bases, with 10 bases between the two germline ends. CDR3 length: 13 amino acids. The germline CDR1 and CDR2 sequences are LGHNA and YSLEER. The CDR3 DNA reads TGCGCCAGCAGCCAAATCGACAGCGCTGAAGCTTTCTTT. This sequence encodes CASSQIDSAEAFF.

V usage is TRBV6-2 or TRBV6-3 and J usage is TRBJ2-1; D may be TRBD1 (5 bases). Trimming took off 5 bases at V and 5 bases at J, with 7 bases between the two ends. This CDR3 has 12 amino acids. Germline-derived CDR1 and CDR2 are MNHEY and SVGEGT. In DNA form, the CDR3 reads TGTGCCAGCAGTCCGACAGACAATGAGCAGTTCTTC. This gives the protein CASSPTDNEQFF.

This sequence joins TRBV10-1 and TRBJ1-1; 7 bases fit TRBD1. This CDR3 is 12 amino acids long. The germline gives CDR1 WNHNN, CDR2 SYGVQD (reference sequence). CDR3 in amino acids: CPGGGTAVEAFF. As DNA, the CDR3 is TGCCCAGGCGGCGGGACAGCCGTCGAAGCTTTCTTT.

This clonotype appeared a few times. This sequence joins TRBV24-1 and TRBJ2-7, with 7 bases fitting TRBD1. This CDR3 comprises 15 residues. The junction had 4 bases not matched to a gene; V was cut back by 3 bases and J by 0 bases. Looked up from germline, CDR1 is KGHDR and CDR2 is SFDVKD. The CDR3 loop reads CATSDPRDSSYEQYF. CDR3 sequence (DNA): TGTGCCACCAGTGATCCCCGGGACAGCTCCTACGAGCAGTACTTC.

The CDR3 region is CASKGEYGYTF. CDR3 nucleotide sequence: TGTGCCAGCAAGGGGGAATATGGCTACACCTTC. J is TRBJ1-2 and V is TRBV25-1; tentative D call: TRBD1 (6 bases). V was pared by 7 bases and J by 5 bases, with 8 bases between. This CDR3 has 11 residues. Germline lookup yields CDR1 MGHDK and CDR2 SYGVNS.

The gene calls are TRBV11-2 and TRBJ2-7, with D perhaps assigned TRBD1 or TRBD2 (6 bases each). The CDR3 is 15 residues long. V was cut by 5 bases and J by 5 bases, with 19 bases left in between. Germline CDR1 reads SGHAT; CDR2 reads FQNNGV. The CDR3 DNA is TGTGCCAGCAGCCAGGAAGGTGCCGGGGGCAACGAGCAGTACTTC. It translates to CASSQEGAGGNEQYF.

The chain combines TRBV27 with TRBJ2-3, with D maybe TRBD2 (7 bases). CDR3 length: 17 amino acids. Germline values: CDR1 MNHEY, CDR2 SMNVEV (reference sequence). V lost 5 bases, J lost 1 base, and 19 bases lay in between. CDR3 protein: CASSPPLGGLGTDTQYF. In nucleotides, the CDR3 is TGTGCCAGCAGTCCGCCCCTCGGGGGGCTGGGCACAGATACGCAGTATTTT.

The rearrangement links TRBV7-3 to TRBJ2-1; 12 nucleotides align to TRBD1. Germline V gene data show CDR1 as SGHTA and CDR2 as FQGTGA. The CDR3 extends over 17 amino acids. The ends lost 2 bases at V and 10 bases at J; junction bases unmatched: 12. This CDR3 is CASSLPRVGQGAQEQFF. The CDR3 coding sequence is TGTGCCAGCAGCTTACCACGGGTGGGACAGGGGGCGCAGGAGCAGTTCTTC.

The chain employs TRBV7-9 and TRBJ1-4; perhaps TRBD1 as D (6 bases). Trimming removed 2 bases at V and 7 bases at J, with 11 bases between. CDR3 length equals 14 residues. CDR1 SEHNR and CDR2 FQNEAQ come from the germline V gene (reference sequence). CDR3 in DNA: TGTGCCAGCAGCTTATCACAGGGTGGTGAAAAACTGTTTTTT. Amino acid sequence: CASSLSQGGEKLFF.

V gene TRBV12-3 or TRBV12-4 combines with J gene TRBJ2-7; D gene ambiguous. V lost 5 bases and J lost 0, with 14 bases in between. This CDR3 region has 15 residues. CDR3 residues: CASSPRAGSSYEQYF. The CDR3 DNA sequence: TGTGCCAGCAGTCCTCGGGCAGGTAGCTCCTACGAGCAGTACTTC.

The rearrangement links TRBV3-1 to TRBJ1-2, with D perhaps matching TRBD1 (5 bases). The CDR3 has 15 residues. Germline assignment: CDR1 LGHDT and CDR2 YNNKEL (reference sequence). The germline V and J ends were trimmed by 5 bases and 7 bases, with 20 bases remaining between them. The CDR3, as DNA: TGTGCCAGCAGCGAAATAGGGACCGGAGGAGTTGGCTACACCTTC. Its protein is CASSEIGTGGVGYTF.

The V and J genes are TRBV6-5 and TRBJ2-1; D perhaps matches TRBD2 (6 bases). Germline CDR1 and CDR2: MNHEY and SVGAGI. The length of the CDR3 is 15 residues. V was pared by 11 bases and J by 0 bases, with 17 bases between. The chain's CDR3 is CASLPGGSSYNEQFF. The DNA for the CDR3 is TGTGCCTCGTTACCCGGGGGAAGCTCCTACAATGAGCAGTTCTTC.

This chain joins TRBV5-1 and TRBJ2-1, with 11 nucleotides matching TRBD1. J lost 4 bases, V lost 3 bases, and 3 bases had no gene match. CDR3 length equals 15 residues. Germline V gives CDR1 SGHRS, CDR2 YFSETQ. The CDR3 DNA sequence: TGCGCCAGCAGCTCCCGGGACAGGGGGTACAATGAGCAGTTCTTC. Its translation: CASSSRDRGYNEQFF. The full variable domain, its missing parts supplied by reference TRBV5-1 and TRBJ2-1, is KAGVTQTPRYLIKTRGQQVTLSCSPISGHRSVSWYQQTPGQGLQFLFEYFSETQRNKGNFPGRFSGRQFSNSRSEMNVSTLELGDSALYLCASSSRDRGYNEQFFGPGTRLTVL.

This clonotype was counted between two and nine times. The V call is TRBV5-4, the J call TRBJ2-2; 8 bases map to TRBD2. The CDR3 length is 14 residues. The V segment lost 4 bases and the J segment 3 bases; nucleotides outside the gene matches: 2. Germline CDR1 SGHNT, CDR2 YYREEE (reference sequence). As DNA, the CDR3 is TGTGCCAGCAGCACGGGACTAGACACCGGGGAGCTGTTTTTT. Translating it yields CASSTGLDTGELFF.

As to this clonotype: This may stem from a read error, because a much larger clone lies one nucleotide away. The gene calls are TRBV7-9 and TRBJ2-3, with 10 bases fitting TRBD2. CDR3 length: 17 residues. Trimming removed 5 bases from V and 5 bases from J; junction bases left unmatched: 13. In germline, CDR1 is SEHNR, CDR2 FQNEAQ (reference sequence). This CDR3 is CASSPHSGGPSKDTQYF. The CDR3 DNA follows: TGTGCCAGCAGCCCACATAGCGGGGGGCCGTCCAAAGATACGCAGTATTTT.

This clonotype has just a few counts. The V and J genes are TRBV19 and TRBJ2-1; 8 bases are a match to TRBD1. CDR1 and CDR2 from the germline V gene are LNHDA and SQIVND (reference sequence). V was clipped by 5 bases and J by 3 bases; unmatched bases: 6. There are 15 residues in the CDR3. The CDR3 DNA follows: TGTGCCAGTAGTCCGACGGACAGGGACTACAATGAGCAGTTCTTC. This translates into CASSPTDRDYNEQFF.

This clonotype was detected only a few times. The chain links TRBV5-4 to TRBJ2-2, with a possible D match to TRBD1 (6 bases). Trimming took 4 bases from V and 4 from J, leaving 8 bases between them. The CDR3 contains 13 residues. CDR1 SGHNT and CDR2 YYREEE come from the germline V gene (reference sequence). The CDR3 here is CASSEDSTGELFF. The CDR3, as DNA: TGTGCCAGCAGCGAGGACAGCACCGGGGAGCTGTTTTTT.

This clonotype was observed many times. V gene TRBV7-3 combines with J gene TRBJ2-1; D is uncertain. V was cut by 4 bases and J by 5 bases, with 3 bases left in between. CDR3 size: 11 residues. Per the germline V gene, CDR1 is SGHTA and CDR2 is FQGTGA. The CDR3 spells CASSSNNEQFF. CDR3 coding DNA: TGTGCCAGCAGCTCTAACAATGAGCAGTTCTTC.

The chain recombines TRBV5-5 with TRBJ1-1, with 7 bases lining up with TRBD1. Germline-derived CDR1 and CDR2 are SGHKS and YYEKEE (reference sequence). With V trimmed by 2 bases and J by 5 bases, 3 bases remained unmatched. The CDR3 runs 13 residues. CDR3 DNA sequence: TGTGCCAGCAGCTTCTTACAGGGGACTGAAGCTTTCTTT. As protein: CASSFLQGTEAFF.

This chain uses TRBV20-1 with TRBJ2-3, with a weak D call TRBD2 (5 bases). The germline CDR1 and CDR2 sequences are DFQATT and SNEGSKA (reference sequence). The CDR3 runs 15 residues. Trimming left V 3 bases short and J 0 bases short, with 13 bases between. CDR3 in DNA: TGCAGTGCTAGGTTAGCGAGAGTCAGCACAGATACGCAGTATTTT. Translated, it gives CSARLARVSTDTQYF.

The sample holds many counts of this clonotype. The V call is TRBV7-2, the J call TRBJ1-4; 8 bases map to TRBD1. Per germline, CDR1 SGHTA and CDR2 FQGNSA. V shed 0 bases and J 6 bases; nucleotides not matched to a gene: 3. CDR3 length equals 15 residues. CDR3 loop: CASSLANRGDEKLFF. The CDR3 coding sequence is TGTGCCAGCAGCTTAGCAAACAGGGGGGATGAAAAACTGTTTTTT.

The rearrangement links TRBV7-8 to TRBJ2-7; 15 bases align to TRBD2. CDR1 is SGHVS and CDR2 is FQNEAQ in the germline V gene. The CDR3 length is 18 residues. J lost 5 bases, V lost 5 bases, and 13 bases had no gene match. The CDR3 DNA sequence: TGTGCCAGCAGCATCGGACTAGCGGGAGGGCCCGATTACCACGAGCAGTACTTC. It specifies CASSIGLAGGPDYHEQYF.